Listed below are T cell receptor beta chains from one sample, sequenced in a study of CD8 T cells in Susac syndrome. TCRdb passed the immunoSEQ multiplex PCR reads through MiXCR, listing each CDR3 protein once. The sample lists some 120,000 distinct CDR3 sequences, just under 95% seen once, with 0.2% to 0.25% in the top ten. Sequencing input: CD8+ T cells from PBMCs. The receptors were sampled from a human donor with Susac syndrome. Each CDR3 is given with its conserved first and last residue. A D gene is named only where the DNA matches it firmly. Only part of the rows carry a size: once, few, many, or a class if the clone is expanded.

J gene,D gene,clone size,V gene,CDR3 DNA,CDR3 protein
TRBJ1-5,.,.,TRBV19,TGTGCCAGCCGGGACACCCCAAATCAGCCCCAGCATTTT,CASRDTPNQPQHF
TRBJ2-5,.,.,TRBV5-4,TGTGCCAGCAGCCGCTGGGGCGGGGTGGAGACCCAGTACTTC,CASSRWGGVETQYF
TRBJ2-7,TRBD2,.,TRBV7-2,TGTGCCAGCAGCCTGGGGGCGGGAGGGCCCTACGAGCAGTACTTC,CASSLGAGGPYEQYF
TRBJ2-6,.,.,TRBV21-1,TGTGCCAGCAGCAGCCGGGACAGGCGCTCTGGGGCCAACGTCCTGACTTTC,CASSSRDRRSGANVLTF
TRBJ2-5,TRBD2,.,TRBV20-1,TGCAGTGCTCGGGGAGGGACTAGCGACACGGCTATCCAAGAGACCCAGTACTTC,CSARGGTSDTAIQETQYF
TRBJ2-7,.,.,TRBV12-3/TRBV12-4,TGTGCCAGCAGAGTTGAGCAGTACTTC,CASRVEQYF
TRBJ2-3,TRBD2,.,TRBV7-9,TGTGCCAGCAGCGGACTAGCGGGACCGGGGAGCACAGATACGCAGTATTTT,CASSGLAGPGSTDTQYF
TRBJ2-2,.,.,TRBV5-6,TGTGCCAGCAGCTTCCTGTGGACGGCGAACACCGGGGAGCTGTTTTTT,CASSFLWTANTGELFF
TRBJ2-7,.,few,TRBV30,TGTGCCTGGAGTGTCAATCCCTACGAGCAGTACTTC,CAWSVNPYEQYF
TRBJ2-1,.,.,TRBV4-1,TGCGCCAGCAGCCAATCGGGACCGAGCTCCTACAATGAGCAGTTCTTC,CASSQSGPSSYNEQFF
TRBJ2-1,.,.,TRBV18,TGTGCCAGCTCACCATGGGGAAACAATGAGCAGTTCTTC,CASSPWGNNEQFF
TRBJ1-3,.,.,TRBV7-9,TGTGCCAGCAGCCAAGTTCTCAGCGTCTCTGGAAACACCATATATTTT,CASSQVLSVSGNTIYF
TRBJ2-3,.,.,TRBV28,TGTGCCAGCAGTAACACCGGCACAGATACGCAGTATTTT,CASSNTGTDTQYF
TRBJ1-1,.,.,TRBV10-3,TGTGCCATCAGTGAGTCCGGAGGAGACACTGAAGCTTTCTTT,CAISESGGDTEAFF
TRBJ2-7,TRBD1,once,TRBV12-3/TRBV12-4,TGTGCCAGCAGTTTCGGGGACAGGGCTAACGAGCAGTACTTC,CASSFGDRANEQYF
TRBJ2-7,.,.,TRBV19,TGTGCCAGTACCGCGGACGGGTACGAGCAGTACTTC,CASTADGYEQYF